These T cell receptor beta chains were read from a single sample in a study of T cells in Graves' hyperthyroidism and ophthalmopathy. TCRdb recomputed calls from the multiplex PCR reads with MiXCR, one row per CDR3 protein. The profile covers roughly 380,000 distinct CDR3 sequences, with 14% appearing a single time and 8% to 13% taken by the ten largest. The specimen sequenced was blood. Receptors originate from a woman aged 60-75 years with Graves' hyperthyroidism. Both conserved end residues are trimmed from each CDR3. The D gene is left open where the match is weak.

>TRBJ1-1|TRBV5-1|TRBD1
ASSLTGVITEAF
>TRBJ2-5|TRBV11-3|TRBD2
ASSLSRAGGRETQY
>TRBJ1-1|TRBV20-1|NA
SPGFGPGYTEAF
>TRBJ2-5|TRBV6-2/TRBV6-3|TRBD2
ASSYRGLAGGETQY
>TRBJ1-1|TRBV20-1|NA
SAPRSGNTEAF
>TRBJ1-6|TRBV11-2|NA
ASSLKGAINSPLH
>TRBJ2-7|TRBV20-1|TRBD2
SASLREGGEQY
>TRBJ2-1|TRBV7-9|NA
ASSPSYGQTREQF
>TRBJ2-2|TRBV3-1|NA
ASSQRTGELF
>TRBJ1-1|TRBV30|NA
AWRGGTLSEAF
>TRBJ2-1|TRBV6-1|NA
ASRYKSSYNEQF
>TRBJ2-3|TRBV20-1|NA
SARLPSDTQY
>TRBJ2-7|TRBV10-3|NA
AIGTFGYEQY
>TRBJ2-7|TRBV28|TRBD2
ASRGTSGGGYEQY
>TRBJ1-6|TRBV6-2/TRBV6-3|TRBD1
ASSRDRDNSPLH
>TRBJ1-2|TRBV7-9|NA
ASSLRGTNYGYT
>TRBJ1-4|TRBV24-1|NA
ATSSGRPRGNEKLF
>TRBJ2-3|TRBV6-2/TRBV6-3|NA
ASRPSSTDTQY
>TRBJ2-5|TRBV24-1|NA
ATSDFTGNQETQY
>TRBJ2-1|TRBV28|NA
ASSGTEVEQF
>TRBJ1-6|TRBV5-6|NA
ASSLERGGSPLH
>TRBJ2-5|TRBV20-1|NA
SARVGPIRDQETQY
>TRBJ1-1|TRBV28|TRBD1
ASSLGTGVMAF
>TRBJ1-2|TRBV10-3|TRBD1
AISNERQGANGYT
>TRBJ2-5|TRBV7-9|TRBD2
ASSSARIAGPPETQY
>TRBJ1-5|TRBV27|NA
ASASGSGNQPQH